This entry describes one T cell receptor beta chain. Antigen specificity is unknown. The data derive from a study of shared clonotypes between healthy human individuals. From germline, CDR1 is MNHNS and CDR2 SASEGT. Trimming took off 8 bases at V and 2 bases at J, with 9 bases between the two ends. The CDR3 has 12 residues. Study-wide points: It was observed that roughly 5.4% of naive CD4 clonotypes were shared across a handful of donors.

Method: immunoSEQ multiplex PCR; TCRdb's copy keeps in-frame clones and lacks some. The sample consists of 550,000 to 700,000 clones, around three quarters of them appearing once. This chain connects TRBV6-1 to TRBJ2-5; D possibly corresponds to TRBD1 (6 bases). The source is a woman younger than 45 in good health. The material sequenced was memory CD4+ T cells sorted from blood. The sample's subset: CD45RA-negative fraction. This CDR3 reads CASLDRQETQYF. For the CDR3, the DNA is TGTGCCAGCTTGGACAGACAAGAGACCCAGTACTTC.